Sequencing of this T cell receptor beta chain was carried out in a study of OX40 agonist ivuxolimab in advanced cancers. Sequencing used immunoSEQ multiplex PCR; TCRdb keeps in-frame clones, though not all of them. The data show some 75,000 clones, with approximately 84% seen just once and around 2.1% held by the top ten. V lost 2 bases to trimming and J lost 7 bases, with 22 bases between them. The CDR3 has 17 residues. Germline assignment: CDR1 SGHTA and CDR2 FQGTGA. This chain uses TRBV7-3 with TRBJ2-3; D may be TRBD1 (7 bases). This clonotype originated in an adult with an advanced solid tumor such as melanoma, head and neck, liver or kidney cancer. Source: CD4+ or CD8+ T cells sorted from blood, taken in a trial of the OX40 agonist ivuxolimab. CDR3 DNA sequence: TGTGCCAGCAGCTTATACCATTCTGGGCAGGGGGGTAATACGCAGTATTTT. As protein: CASSLYHSGQGGNTQYF.